This T cell receptor beta chain derives from a study of shared clonotypes between healthy human individuals. Deep was the level at which the assay was run. Sequencing was performed with immunoSEQ multiplex PCR; in TCRdb, only in-frame clones are kept and a portion is missing. The sample shows around 450,000 clones, 79% of them seen only once. With V trimmed by 2 bases and J by 4 bases, 10 bases remained unmatched. Germline lookup yields CDR1 SQVTM and CDR2 ANQGSEA. This CDR3 comprises 16 residues. The specimen sequenced was PBMCs. This chain uses TRBV29-1 with TRBJ2-5; TRBD1 aligns across 10 bases. The sequence derives from a woman in her thirties or forties in good health. Some clones in this sample may be carry-over from other donors' samples. CDR3 coding DNA: TGCAGCGTTGAACCTTCGGGACAGGGGCGCGCAGAGACCCAGTACTTC. As protein: CSVEPSGQGRAETQYF.